A single sample gave rise to the 2 T cell receptor beta chains below, sequenced in a study of regulatory T cells in long-lasting Graves disease listed by TCRdb under 2021. The time point tag for this specimen amounts to: newly diagnosed GD, antithyroid drugs for less than 3 months. For both TCR sequencing and RNA sequencing, RNA was extracted from PBMCs using TRIzol. The receptor library was made with multiplex PCR. The sample was run on an Illumina HiSeq 4000. CDR3 regions were amplified by Arm-PCR with iRepertoire HTBI primers to construct TCR beta libraries. TCRdb cleaned the public reads at Q25 with fastp, built clones with MiXCR and kept in-frame beta chains. Every entry covers one CDR3 protein and lists the most common genes and DNA from its rows. The sample table contains hundreds of thousands of distinct CDR3 sequences; only one count was recorded for approximately 12% of them. Almost 9% of the sample belongs to the ten largest clones.

These same data were also listed under a study on T cells in Graves' hyperthyroidism and ophthalmopathy.

The sequenced sample was peripheral blood mononuclear cells (PBMCs), obtained at new diagnosis, from a patient treated with antithyroid drugs. Source of these receptors: a woman aged 25-40 years with Graves disease. Donor details come from another sample of the same person, matched by shared clones.

This clonotype was seen a few times. This chain uses TRBV3-1 with TRBJ2-1; no definite D call. Between the trimmed V and J ends, which lost 4 bases and 5 bases, there was a span of 9 bases. CDR3 size: 13 residues. Germline CDR1 is LGHDT and CDR2 is YNNKEL (reference sequence). CDR3 sequence reads: CASSPKDHNEQFF. DNA of the CDR3: TGTGCCAGCAGCCCCAAAGACCACAATGAGCAGTTCTTC.

Of note for this clonotype: Relative to the germline gene, one junction end is altered; a read error may explain this. The chain couples TRBV11-2 to TRBJ2-1; 7 bases are shared with TRBD2. The CDR3 covers 17 residues. Germline values: CDR1 SGHAT, CDR2 FQNNGV. The CDR3 DNA sequence: TGTGCCAGCAGCTTCGAATGGGGGAGGGGTTCCTACGATGAGCAGTTCTTC. This translates into CASSFEWGRGSYDEQFF.